This T cell receptor beta chain was sequenced during a study of early T cells in non-severe SARS-CoV-2 infection. Overall study context: Sequencing of bulk RNA from unsorted whole blood was done, without chain pairing.

Overall study findings and caveats: Matching against VDJdb likely underestimated virus-specific expansions, favoring anti-spike CD8.

Attachment of unique molecular identifiers was made to individual cDNA molecules. TCRdb used MiXCR to reprocess the 5' RACE reads, holding one entry per CDR3 protein. Seen here are about 67,000 distinct CDR3 sequences, more than 8% observed once, and the top ten hold 15% to 18%. Germline CDR1 reads MNHEY; CDR2 reads SMNVEV (reference sequence). There are 15 residues in the CDR3. V lost 6 bases to trimming and J lost 5 bases, with 19 bases between them. As concerns this clonotype: The target antigen is unknown.

Sequenced here: whole blood, sampled at baseline. The chain recombines TRBV27 with TRBJ1-1; D perhaps matches TRBD1 (5 bases). This clonotype was obtained from an adult who was a healthcare worker with PCR-confirmed SARS-CoV-2 infection or an uninfected control (not recorded which). The CDR3 DNA sequence: TGTGCCAGCAGCCCAGCGAGGCAGGGAAATACTGAAGCTTTCTTT. Residues: CASSPARQGNTEAFF.